The 32 T cell receptor beta chains in this list originate from one sample, sequenced in a study of blood T cells in healthy people across ages. Together with a sample-barcoded 5' primer, a J-beta primer mix was included in a second PCR lasting about 6 to 11 cycles. TCRdb independently ran MiXCR on the 5' RACE reads; one entry per CDR3 protein. The sample consists of under 2,000,000 distinct CDR3 sequences, just under 50% of them appearing once. The sequenced material came from blood. The receptors shown here come from a woman aged 40 to 49 in good health.

This CDR3 reads CSASPGDGYTF. Written as DNA, the CDR3 is TGCAGTGCTAGCCCAGGGGATGGCTACACCTTC. V and J are TRBV20-1 and TRBJ1-2, with D possibly matching TRBD1 (6 bases). Between the trimmed V and J ends, which lost 3 bases and 6 bases, there was a span of 8 bases. The CDR3 consists of 11 residues. Germline V gene sequence: CDR1 DFQATT, CDR2 SNEGSKA (reference sequence).

CDR3 sequence (DNA): TGTGCCAGCGCGCGGTTCACCCAAGAGACCCAGTACTTC. It codes for CASARFTQETQYF. The chain is built from TRBV9 and TRBJ2-5; D uncertain. Germline V CDR1 and CDR2: SGDLS, YYNGEE. This CDR3 region has 13 residues. Trimming removed 7 bases at V and 1 base at J, with 11 bases between.

A single count supports this clonotype. This chain joins TRBV11-2 and TRBJ2-1; TRBD2 might be the D (7 bases). Per the germline V gene, CDR1 is SGHAT and CDR2 is FQNNGV. The CDR3 runs to 14 residues. Trimming took off 3 bases at V and 6 bases at J, with 12 bases between the two ends. The chain's CDR3 is CASSFGGRLNEQFF. The CDR3 nucleotides read TGTGCCAGCAGCTTCGGGGGGCGCCTCAATGAGCAGTTCTTC.

The chain carries TRBV28 and TRBJ1-4; TRBD1 aligns across 10 bases. Germline loops: CDR1 MDHEN, CDR2 SYDVKM. With 4 bases clipped from V and 6 bases from J, the junction kept 8 bases outside the gene matches. This CDR3 has 16 residues. CDR3 DNA sequence: TGTGCCAGCAGTTCAACATTCGGGACAGGGGATGAAAAACTGTTTTTT. It is translated as CASSSTFGTGDEKLFF.

The chain is built from TRBV29-1 and TRBJ1-4; D gene unclear. V shed 4 bases and J shed 7 bases, with 7 bases lying between them. There are 11 residues in the CDR3. In germline, CDR1 is SQVTM, CDR2 ANQGSEA. Here the CDR3 reads CSVGTSEKLFF. CDR3 DNA sequence: TGCAGCGTTGGAACAAGTGAAAAACTGTTTTTT. The full variable domain, with the rest looked up from reference TRBV29-1 and TRBJ1-4, is SAVISQKPSRDICQRGTSLTIQCQVDSQVTMMFWYRQQPGQSLTLIATANQGSEATYESGFVIDKFPISRPNLTFSTLTVSNMSPEDSSIYLCSVGTSEKLFFGSGTQLSVL.

In its sample, this clonotype was seen once. The rearrangement links TRBV20-1 to TRBJ2-7, with 8 bases identical to TRBD1. This CDR3 comprises 15 residues. V gave up 4 bases and J gave up 0 bases; unmatched junction bases: 8. Germline V gene lookup returns CDR1 DFQATT and CDR2 SNEGSKA (reference sequence). Written as DNA, the CDR3 is TGCAGTGCTACTTGGCGGACAGGGAACTCCTACGAGCAGTACTTC. Its protein product is CSATWRTGNSYEQYF.

This sequence joins TRBV6-2 or TRBV6-3 and TRBJ2-5, with no clear D. Germline V gene lookup returns CDR1 MNHEY and CDR2 SVGEGT. The CDR3 is 15 amino acids. With 6 bases removed from V and 0 bases from J, the gap between germline ends came to 14 bases. CDR3 region: CASSHLRVDQETQYF. The CDR3 coding sequence is TGTGCCAGCAGCCACCTACGAGTAGACCAAGAGACCCAGTACTTC.

The gene calls are TRBV7-2 and TRBJ1-2, with D perhaps TRBD1 (5 bases). With 5 bases removed from V and 5 bases from J, the gap between germline ends came to 15 bases. Germline values: CDR1 SGHTA, CDR2 FQGNSA. This CDR3 spans 14 amino acids. The CDR3 DNA follows: TGTGCCAGCAGCCCCCTCGGGCGGGGGTATGGCTACACCTTC. This translates into CASSPLGRGYGYTF. The whole variable domain, remainder taken from reference TRBV7-2 and TRBJ1-2, is GAGVSQSPSNKVTEKGKDVELRCDPISGHTALYWYRQSLGQGLEFLIYFQGNSAPDKSGLPSDRFSAERTGGSVSTLTIQRTQQEDSAVYLCASSPLGRGYGYTFGSGTRLTVV.

This chain joins TRBV12-3 or TRBV12-4 and TRBJ2-3; D is tentatively TRBD1 or TRBD2 (5 bases each). CDR3 length: 16 amino acids. Between the trimmed V and J ends, which lost 2 bases and 2 bases, there was a span of 14 bases. DNA for the CDR3: TGTGCCAGCAGTTTAACGGGACGCCTCACCACAGATACGCAGTATTTT. It is translated as CASSLTGRLTTDTQYF.

The CDR3 loop is CSASDDPDIDHQPQHF. The CDR3 DNA is TGCAGTGCTAGCGATGACCCCGACATCGACCATCAGCCCCAGCATTTT. The chain couples TRBV20-1 to TRBJ1-5; D remains ambiguous. The CDR3 totals 16 residues. The V gene lost 3 bases and the J gene lost 5 bases, with 20 bases spanning the gap. Germline assignment: CDR1 DFQATT and CDR2 SNEGSKA (reference sequence).

The J gene is TRBJ2-4, the V gene TRBV6-5; a possible D gene is TRBD1 (6 bases). CDR3 length: 16 amino acids. The V gene's germline CDR1 is MNHEY and CDR2 SVGAGI. V lost 6 bases and J lost 2, with 17 bases in between. The CDR3 DNA is TGTGCCAGCAGCAACCGCCCGGACAGTACCAAAAACATTCAGTACTTC. Translated: CASSNRPDSTKNIQYF.

The chain recombines TRBV2 with TRBJ2-1, with 8 bases identical to TRBD1. V trimming: 6 bases; J trimming: 5 bases; junction bases outside the gene matches: 9. The germline V gene encodes CDR1 SNHLY and CDR2 FYNNEI. This CDR3 region has 15 residues. CDR3 in DNA: TGTGCCAGCAGAGCCGGACAGGGAAGGCACAATGAGCAGTTCTTC. It yields the protein CASRAGQGRHNEQFF.

J is TRBJ2-3 and V is TRBV6-6, with 7 bases lining up with TRBD1. V was pared by 5 bases and J by 4 bases, with 12 bases of the junction left unmatched. Per germline, CDR1 MNHNY and CDR2 SVGAGI (reference sequence). The CDR3 extends over 16 amino acids. The CDR3 sequence is CASSADRDSRPDTQYF. CDR3 nucleotide sequence: TGTGCCAGCAGTGCCGACCGGGACAGCCGGCCAGATACGCAGTATTTT.

The rearrangement links TRBV4-3 to TRBJ1-2; D possibly corresponds to TRBD1 (5 bases). Germline V gene data show CDR1 as LGHNA and CDR2 as YSLEER. V dropped 0 bases and J dropped 4 bases, with 12 bases sitting between them. The CDR3 length is 15 residues. CDR3 sequence: CASSQDREGLYGYTF. In DNA, the CDR3 is TGCGCCAGCAGCCAAGATAGAGAGGGACTCTATGGCTACACCTTC.

V and J are TRBV4-3 and TRBJ2-5; 7 positions match TRBD2. The CDR3 runs 15 residues. Unmatched junction bases numbered 9, after V lost 3 bases and J lost 5 bases. Per germline, CDR1 LGHNA and CDR2 YSLEER. The CDR3 sequence: CASSQGGQTPETQYF. The DNA of the CDR3 is TGCGCCAGCAGCCAGGGAGGGCAGACGCCGGAGACCCAGTACTTC.

J is TRBJ2-3 and V is TRBV6-5; D unclear. This CDR3 region has 17 residues. V gave up 0 bases and J gave up 0 bases, with 13 bases separating them. The germline CDR1 and CDR2 sequences are MNHEY and SVGAGI. The chain's CDR3 is CASSYSNSYPSTDTQYF. CDR3 coding DNA: TGTGCCAGCAGTTACTCGAACAGTTACCCTAGCACAGATACGCAGTATTTT.

The rearrangement links TRBV7-9 to TRBJ2-6; D not resolved. There are 11 residues in the CDR3. From germline, CDR1 is SEHNR and CDR2 FQNEAQ (reference sequence). V was trimmed by 1 base and J by 12 bases, leaving 4 bases between them. The CDR3 region is CASSLEGVLTF. CDR3 DNA: TGTGCCAGCAGCTTAGAAGGCGTCCTGACTTTC. The full variable domain, its missing parts supplied by reference TRBV7-9 and TRBJ2-6, is DTGVSQNPRHKITKRGQNVTFRCDPISEHNRLYWYRQTLGQGPEFLTYFQNEAQLEKSRLLSDRFSAERPKGSFSTLEIQRTEQGDSAMYLCASSLEGVLTFGAGSRLTVL.

Only a few counts were recorded for this clonotype. Written as DNA, the CDR3 is TGTGCCACCAGCAGACTAGCGGGGGCCCAAATTGTCATGCAGTATTTT. Encoded protein: CATSRLAGAQIVMQYF. The rearrangement uses TRBV15 and TRBJ2-3; 10 positions agree with TRBD2. V dropped 2 bases and J dropped 11; count of bases not matched to a gene: 13. Per the germline V gene, CDR1 is LNHNV and CDR2 is YYDKDF (reference sequence). The CDR3 runs 16 residues.

This clonotype was seen more than once but under ten times. The chain uses TRBV6-6 and TRBJ1-2; 7 bases agree with TRBD1. This CDR3 is built from 16 residues. After removal of 0 bases from V and 1 base from J, the junction contained 5 bases not matched to a gene. The germline gives CDR1 MNHNY, CDR2 SVGAGI (reference sequence). The CDR3 bases are TGTGCCAGCAGTTACTCCCCGGGACAGAATAACTATGGCTACACCTTC. This translates into CASSYSPGQNNYGYTF.

This sequence joins TRBV27 and TRBJ2-7; TRBD2 matches 8 bases. Losses at the gene ends were 6 bases for V and 3 bases for J; bases not matched to a gene: 4. CDR1 and CDR2 (germline): MNHEY, SMNVEV (reference sequence). This CDR3 region has 13 residues. CDR3 loop: CASRRAGDYEQYF. In DNA form, the CDR3 reads TGTGCCAGCAGACGAGCGGGGGACTACGAGCAGTACTTC.

This clonotype was detected once. The CDR3 sequence: CASSVAALANTGELFF. The CDR3 DNA sequence: TGTGCCAGCAGCGTAGCAGCGCTAGCGAACACCGGGGAGCTGTTTTTT. The V and J genes are TRBV9 and TRBJ2-2; D unresolved. The CDR3 loop spans 16 amino acids. In germline, CDR1 is SGDLS, CDR2 YYNGEE. V lost 0 bases to trimming and J lost 0 bases, with 9 bases between them.

The chain recombines TRBV4-3 with TRBJ1-3; no definite D call. Looked up from germline, CDR1 is LGHNA and CDR2 is YSLEER. V shed 1 base and J shed 8 bases, with 9 bases lying between them. The CDR3 runs 13 residues. CDR3 region: CASSQAQVDTIYF. Written as DNA, the CDR3 is TGCGCCAGCAGCCAAGCGCAGGTAGACACCATATATTTT.

The chain couples TRBV6-6 to TRBJ2-7, with 9 bases fitting TRBD1. Losses at the gene ends were 2 bases for V and 2 bases for J; bases not matched to a gene: 4. The CDR3 runs to 15 residues. The V gene's germline CDR1 is MNHNY and CDR2 SVGAGI (reference sequence). CDR3 loop: CASSYDGTGPYEQYF. CDR3 in DNA: TGTGCCAGCAGTTACGATGGGACAGGGCCCTACGAGCAGTACTTC.

The V gene is TRBV20-1, the J gene TRBJ2-6, with D uncertain. Trimming cost V 6 bases and J 0 bases, with 9 bases left between them. The length of the CDR3 is 14 residues. Germline-derived CDR1 and CDR2 are DFQATT and SNEGSKA (reference sequence). The CDR3 DNA follows: TGCAGTGCAAACACAGCCTCTGGGGCCAACGTCCTGACTTTC. It specifies CSANTASGANVLTF.

This chain uses TRBV27 with TRBJ2-3; D possibly corresponds to TRBD1 (6 bases). Germline CDR1 and CDR2: MNHEY and SMNVEV (reference sequence). The CDR3 contains 16 residues. Trimming shortened V by 2 bases and J by 4 bases, and 16 bases separated the two germline ends. In nucleotides, the CDR3 is TGTGCCAGCAGTTTAGGGTGGGGGCTGGTCTCAGATACGCAGTATTTT. This encodes CASSLGWGLVSDTQYF.

DNA of the CDR3: TGCGCCAGCAGCCAGCTAGGTGCAGGAGAGCAGTTCTTC. Residues: CASSQLGAGEQFF. This chain uses TRBV4-1 with TRBJ2-1; D remains unclear. CDR1 is MGHRA and CDR2 is YSYEKL in the germline V gene. V dropped 3 bases and J dropped 10 bases, with 13 bases sitting between them. The length of the CDR3 is 13 residues.

As regards this clonotype: With a much larger clone just one base away, this may be a read error. V usage is TRBV7-8 and J usage is TRBJ2-3; TRBD2 aligns across 7 bases. Germline lookup yields CDR1 SGHVS and CDR2 FQNEAQ. The CDR3 is 15 residues long. For the CDR3, the DNA is TGTTCCAGCAGCCCGACTCGGGGGGTTCAGGGTACGCAGTATTTT. Amino acid sequence: CSSSPTRGVQGTQYF.

The gene calls are TRBV7-9 and TRBJ2-5; the D gene is possibly TRBD2 (5 bases). The CDR3 runs 14 residues. CDR1 and CDR2 (germline): SEHNR, FQNEAQ (reference sequence). The V and J ends lost 8 bases and 2 bases respectively, with 15 bases between them. CDR3 coding DNA: TGTGCCAGCGCCTTTCCCACGGGGCAAGAGACCCAGTACTTC. Residues: CASAFPTGQETQYF.

The rearrangement joins TRBV13 to TRBJ2-7, with unresolved D. The CDR3 consists of 13 residues. Per the germline V gene, CDR1 is PRHDT and CDR2 is FYEKMQ (reference sequence). Trimming removed 6 bases from V and 4 bases from J, with 13 bases in between. The CDR3 DNA reads TGTGCCAGCAGGCCCGGTAGTAGTTACGAGCAGTACTTC. This codes for CASRPGSSYEQYF.

This rearrangement joins TRBV28 to TRBJ1-5; 9 bases map to TRBD1. The CDR3 is 16 residues long. Germline lookup yields CDR1 MDHEN and CDR2 SYDVKM. V gave up 6 bases and J gave up 1 base; unmatched junction bases: 7. The DNA of the CDR3 is TGTGCCAGCAGAGGACAGGGGATCCGGAGCAATCAGCCCCAGCATTTT. Translation gives CASRGQGIRSNQPQHF.

This clonotype was detected only a few times. The V and J genes are TRBV20-1 and TRBJ2-7, with D unclear. Germline-derived CDR1 and CDR2 are DFQATT and SNEGSKA (reference sequence). V lost 0 bases and J lost 0, with 6 bases in between. This CDR3 region has 13 residues. Written as DNA, the CDR3 is TGCAGTGCTAGAGATAAGGCCTCCTACGAGCAGTACTTC. Amino acids: CSARDKASYEQYF.

In this sample, this clonotype turned up a few times. The genes are TRBV5-1 and TRBJ2-4, with TRBD2 identical over 14 bases. Germline assignment: CDR1 SGHRS and CDR2 YFSETQ. The ends lost 4 bases at V and 8 bases at J; junction bases unmatched: 8. The length of the CDR3 is 16 residues. In nucleotides, the CDR3 is TGCGCCAGCAGCCCGACTAGCGGGGGGGCCAGAGACATTCAGTACTTC. Its protein is CASSPTSGGARDIQYF.